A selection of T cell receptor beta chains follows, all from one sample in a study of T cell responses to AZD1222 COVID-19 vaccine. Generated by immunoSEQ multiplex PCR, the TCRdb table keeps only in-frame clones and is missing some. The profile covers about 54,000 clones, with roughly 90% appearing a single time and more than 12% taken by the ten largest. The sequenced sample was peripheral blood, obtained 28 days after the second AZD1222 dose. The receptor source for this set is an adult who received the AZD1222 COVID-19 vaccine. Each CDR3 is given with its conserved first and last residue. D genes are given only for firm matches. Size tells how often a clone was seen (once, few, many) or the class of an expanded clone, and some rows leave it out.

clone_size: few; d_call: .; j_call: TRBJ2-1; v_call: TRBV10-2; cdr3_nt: TGCGCCAGCAGTGCTAGCGCCCTCAGCGACTCATACAATGAGCAGTTCTTC; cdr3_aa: CASSASALSDSYNEQFF
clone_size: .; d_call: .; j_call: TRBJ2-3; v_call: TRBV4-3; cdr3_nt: TGCGCCACCCTTCTGTTGGTAGGGACGCAGTATTTT; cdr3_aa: CATLLLVGTQYF
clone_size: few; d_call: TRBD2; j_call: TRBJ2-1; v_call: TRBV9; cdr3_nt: TGTGCCAGCAGCAAACGGACTAGCGGAGATTACAATGAGCAGTTCTTC; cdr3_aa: CASSKRTSGDYNEQFF
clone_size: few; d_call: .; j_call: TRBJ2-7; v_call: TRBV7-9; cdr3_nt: TGTGCCAGCAGCTTAGAGGTCGGGCACGAGCAGTACTTC; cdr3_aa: CASSLEVGHEQYF
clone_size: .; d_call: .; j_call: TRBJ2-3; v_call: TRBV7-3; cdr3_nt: TGTGCCAGCAGCTCGACAGGAGCAGATACGCAGTATTTT; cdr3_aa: CASSSTGADTQYF
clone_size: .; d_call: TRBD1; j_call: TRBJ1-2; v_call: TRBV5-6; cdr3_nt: TGTGCCAGCAGACCTTCAGGGGGCAGCTATGGCTACACCTTC; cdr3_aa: CASRPSGGSYGYTF
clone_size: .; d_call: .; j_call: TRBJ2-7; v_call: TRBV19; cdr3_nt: TGTGCCAGTAGCACGCAAGGGTCCTACGAGCAGTACTTC; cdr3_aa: CASSTQGSYEQYF
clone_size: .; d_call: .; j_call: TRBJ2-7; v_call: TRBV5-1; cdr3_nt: TGCGCCAGCTCCCCCGGTGGCCGTACAATCGAGCAGTACTTC; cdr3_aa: CASSPGGRTIEQYF
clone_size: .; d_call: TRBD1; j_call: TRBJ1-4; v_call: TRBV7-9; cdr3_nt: TGTGCCAGCAGCTCCTTCACAGGGGCAATTGAAAAACTGTTTTTT; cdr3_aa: CASSSFTGAIEKLFF
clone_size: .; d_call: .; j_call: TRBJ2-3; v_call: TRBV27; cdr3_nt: TGTGCCAGCAGTTTAGCTGGGCCCACAGATACGCAGTATTTT; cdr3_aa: CASSLAGPTDTQYF
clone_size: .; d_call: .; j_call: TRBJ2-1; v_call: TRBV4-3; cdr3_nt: TGCGCCAGCAGCCAAGACCAGGGCTTTCTAACCGAGCAGTTCTTC; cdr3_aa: CASSQDQGFLTEQFF
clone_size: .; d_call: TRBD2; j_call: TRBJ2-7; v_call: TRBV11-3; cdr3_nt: TGTGCCAGCAGCTTCCTAGCGGGGCCGTCCTACGAGCAGTACTTC; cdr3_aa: CASSFLAGPSYEQYF
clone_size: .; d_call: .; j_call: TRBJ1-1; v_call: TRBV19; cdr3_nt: TGTGCCAGTAGTAAATTAGGCCAGAACACTGAAGCTTTCTTT; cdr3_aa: CASSKLGQNTEAFF
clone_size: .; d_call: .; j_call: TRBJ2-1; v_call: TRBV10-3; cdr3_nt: TGTGCCATCAGCGAACAGAACTCCTACAATGAGCAGTTCTTC; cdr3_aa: CAISEQNSYNEQFF
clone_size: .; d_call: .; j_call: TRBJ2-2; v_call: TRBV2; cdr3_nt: TGTGCCACTCAAACGCCGAACACCGGGGAGCTGTTTTTT; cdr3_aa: CATQTPNTGELFF
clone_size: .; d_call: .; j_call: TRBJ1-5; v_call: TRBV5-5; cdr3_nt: TGTGCCAGCAGCCGCGATGTACCTCAGCCCCAGCATTTT; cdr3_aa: CASSRDVPQPQHF
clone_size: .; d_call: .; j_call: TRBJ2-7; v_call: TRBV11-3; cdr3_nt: TGTGCCAGCAGCCTTTTGAACGACTCTAGAAGCAGATTGTATCACGAGCAGTACTTC; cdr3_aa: CASSLLNDSRSRLYHEQYF
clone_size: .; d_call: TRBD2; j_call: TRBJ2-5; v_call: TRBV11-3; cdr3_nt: TGTGCCAGCAGCCGAGAACAACTAGCGGGAGTAGAGACCCAGTACTTC; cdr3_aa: CASSREQLAGVETQYF
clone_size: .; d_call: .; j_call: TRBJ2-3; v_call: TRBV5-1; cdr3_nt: TGCGCCAGTATGGTTGGCGGGCCGGGGACAGATACGCAGTATTTT; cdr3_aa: CASMVGGPGTDTQYF
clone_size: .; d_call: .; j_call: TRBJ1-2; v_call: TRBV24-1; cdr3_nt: TGTGCCACCAGTGATCCCGCCCGAGGGGGGGATGGCTACACCTTC; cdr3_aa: CATSDPARGGDGYTF
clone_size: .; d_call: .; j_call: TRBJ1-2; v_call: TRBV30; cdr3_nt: TGTGCCTGGAGTGTTGGAGGGCCGACTGGCTACACCTTC; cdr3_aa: CAWSVGGPTGYTF
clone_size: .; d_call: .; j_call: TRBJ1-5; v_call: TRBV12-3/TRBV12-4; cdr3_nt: TGTGCCAGCAGTTTAGGTAGCAATCAGCCCCAGCATTTT; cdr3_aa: CASSLGSNQPQHF
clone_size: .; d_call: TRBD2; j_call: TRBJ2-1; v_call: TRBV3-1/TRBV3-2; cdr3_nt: TGTGCCAGCAGCCAACAAGGACTAGCGGACAATGAGCAGTTCTTC; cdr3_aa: CASSQQGLADNEQFF
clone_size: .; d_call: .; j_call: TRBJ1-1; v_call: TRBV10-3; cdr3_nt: TGTGCCATCAGTCGACCCGGGACCCGGGCCGAAGCTTTCTTT; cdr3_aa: CAISRPGTRAEAFF
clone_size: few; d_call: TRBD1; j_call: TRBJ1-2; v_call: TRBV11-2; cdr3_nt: TGTGCCAGCAGCCACCTCAGGGGGCGGACTAACTATGGCTACACCTTC; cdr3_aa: CASSHLRGRTNYGYTF
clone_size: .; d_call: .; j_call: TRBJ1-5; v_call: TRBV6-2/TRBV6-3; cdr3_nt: TGTGCCAGCAGTTACGGTTGGGGGCTGGGCAATCAGCCCCAGCATTTT; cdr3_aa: CASSYGWGLGNQPQHF
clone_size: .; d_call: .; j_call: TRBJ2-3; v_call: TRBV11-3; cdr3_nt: TGTGCCAGCAGCTTAACAGATACGCAGTATTTT; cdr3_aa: CASSLTDTQYF
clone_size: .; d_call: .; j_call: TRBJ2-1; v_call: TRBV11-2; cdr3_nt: TGTGCCAGCAGCTTAGGGTCGGGGTTGGCTAGCGAGTACAATGAGCAGTTCTTC; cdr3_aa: CASSLGSGLASEYNEQFF
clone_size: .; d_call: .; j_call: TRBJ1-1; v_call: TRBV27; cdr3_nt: TGTGCCAGCAGCCAAGCCGGGGTTTACACTGAAGCTTTCTTT; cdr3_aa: CASSQAGVYTEAFF
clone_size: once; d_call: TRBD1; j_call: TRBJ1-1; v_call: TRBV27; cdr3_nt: TGTGCCAGCAGTTCCCGGGACAGGGGGCTGAACACTGAAGCTTTCTTT; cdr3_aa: CASSSRDRGLNTEAFF
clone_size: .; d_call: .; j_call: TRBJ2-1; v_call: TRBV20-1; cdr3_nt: TGCAGTGCTAGTCAACTCCCTCCAGATAGTGAGCAGTTCTTC; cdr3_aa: CSASQLPPDSEQFF
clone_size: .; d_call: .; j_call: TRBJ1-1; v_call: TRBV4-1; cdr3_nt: TGCGCCAGCAGCCAAGAGGGGTCCCGAACGACTGAAGCTTTCTTT; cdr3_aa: CASSQEGSRTTEAFF
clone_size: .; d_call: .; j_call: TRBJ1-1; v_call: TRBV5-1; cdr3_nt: TGCGCCAGCAGCTTTAGAGGGCCCTCAGACACTGAAGCTTTCTTT; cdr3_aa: CASSFRGPSDTEAFF
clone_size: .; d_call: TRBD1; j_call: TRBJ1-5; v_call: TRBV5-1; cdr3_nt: TGCGCCAGCAGCTTAGGACAGGGTCAAGGACCCCAGCATTTT; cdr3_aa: CASSLGQGQGPQHF
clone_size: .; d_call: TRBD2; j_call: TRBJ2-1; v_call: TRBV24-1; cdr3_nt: TGTGCCACCTCACCCCCGGCTAGCGGATCAAGGGGGCAGTTCTTC; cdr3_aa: CATSPPASGSRGQFF
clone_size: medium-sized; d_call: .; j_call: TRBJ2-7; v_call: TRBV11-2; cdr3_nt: TGTGCCAGCAGCCCCACATCCTACGAGCAGTACTTC; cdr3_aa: CASSPTSYEQYF
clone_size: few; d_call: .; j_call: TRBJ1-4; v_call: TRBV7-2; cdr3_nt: TGTGCCAGCAGCCAAATGCCCCAAGAAAAACTGTTTTTT; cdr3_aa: CASSQMPQEKLFF
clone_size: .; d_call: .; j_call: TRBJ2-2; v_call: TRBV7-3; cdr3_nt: TGTGCCAGCAGCTTGGGGGCAGCCGGGGAGCTGTTTTTT; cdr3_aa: CASSLGAAGELFF
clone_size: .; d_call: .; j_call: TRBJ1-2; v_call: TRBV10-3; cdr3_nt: TGTGCCATCAAGATTACAGACCACTATGGCTACACCTTC; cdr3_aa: CAIKITDHYGYTF
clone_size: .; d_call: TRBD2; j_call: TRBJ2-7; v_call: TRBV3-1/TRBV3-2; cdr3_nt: TGTGCCAGCAGCCAGGGACTAGCGGTAGTGGAGCAGTACTTC; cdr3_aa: CASSQGLAVVEQYF
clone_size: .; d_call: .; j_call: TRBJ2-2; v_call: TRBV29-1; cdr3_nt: TGCAGCGTAACACAGGGCCCCGGGGAGCTGTTTTTT; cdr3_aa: CSVTQGPGELFF
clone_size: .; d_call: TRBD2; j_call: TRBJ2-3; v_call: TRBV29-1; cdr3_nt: TGCAGCGTTCTTTACGGCGGGAGGACAGATACGCAGTATTTT; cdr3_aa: CSVLYGGRTDTQYF
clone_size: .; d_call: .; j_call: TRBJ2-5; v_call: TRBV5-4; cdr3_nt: TGTGCCAGCAGCTTGGGACAGCAAGAGACCCAGTACTTC; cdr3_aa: CASSLGQQETQYF
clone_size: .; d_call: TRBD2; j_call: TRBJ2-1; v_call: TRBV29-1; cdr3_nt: TGCAGCGTCGGCCGGACTAGCGGAACCTACAATGAGCAGTTCTTC; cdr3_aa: CSVGRTSGTYNEQFF
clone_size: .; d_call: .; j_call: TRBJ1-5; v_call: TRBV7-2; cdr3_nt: TGTGCCAGCAGCTTGGAGAGGAGCAATCAGCCCCAGCATTTT; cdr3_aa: CASSLERSNQPQHF
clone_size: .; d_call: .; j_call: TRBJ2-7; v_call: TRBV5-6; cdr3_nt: TGTGCCAGCAGCTTGTCCCAGGTCGAGCAGTACTTC; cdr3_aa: CASSLSQVEQYF
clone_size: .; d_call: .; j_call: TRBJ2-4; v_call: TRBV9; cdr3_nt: TGTGCCAGCAGCGTAGACACGGGCATTCAGTACTTC; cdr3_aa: CASSVDTGIQYF
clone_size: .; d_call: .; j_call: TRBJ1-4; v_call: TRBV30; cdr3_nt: TGTGCCTGGAGTGCTCAGTTTAATGAAAAACTGTTTTTT; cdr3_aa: CAWSAQFNEKLFF
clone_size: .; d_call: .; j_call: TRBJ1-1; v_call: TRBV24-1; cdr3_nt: TGTGCCACCAGTGCTGTTACTTCGACTGAAGCTTTCTTT; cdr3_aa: CATSAVTSTEAFF
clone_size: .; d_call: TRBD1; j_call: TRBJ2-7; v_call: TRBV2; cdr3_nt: TGTGCCAGCAGATGGACAGGGTCTGTGAACGAGCAGTACTTC; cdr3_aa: CASRWTGSVNEQYF
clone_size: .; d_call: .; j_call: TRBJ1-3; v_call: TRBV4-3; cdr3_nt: TGCGCCAGCAGCCAAGGCAGCGGATCTGGAAACACCATATATTTT; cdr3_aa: CASSQGSGSGNTIYF
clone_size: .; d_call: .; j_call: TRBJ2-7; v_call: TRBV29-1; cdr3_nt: TGCAGCGTTGAGGGCTCCAGCGACAACCCCTACGAGCAGTACTTC; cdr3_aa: CSVEGSSDNPYEQYF